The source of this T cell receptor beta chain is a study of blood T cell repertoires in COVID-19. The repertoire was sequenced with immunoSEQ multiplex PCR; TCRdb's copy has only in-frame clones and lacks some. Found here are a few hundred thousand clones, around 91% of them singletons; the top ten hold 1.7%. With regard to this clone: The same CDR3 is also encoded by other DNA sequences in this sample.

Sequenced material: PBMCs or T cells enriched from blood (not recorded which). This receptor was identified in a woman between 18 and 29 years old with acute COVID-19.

DNA of the CDR3: TGTGCCAGCTCACCACCGGGGGGCGAGCAGTACTTC. It is translated as CASSPPGGEQYF. The chain has TRBV18 and TRBJ2-7; D is possibly TRBD2 (6 bases). The V end lost 0 bases, the J end lost 6 bases, and 6 bases lay between the germline ends. This CDR3 comprises 12 residues. CDR1 KGHSH and CDR2 LQKENI come from the germline V gene.